This entry lists 15 T cell receptor beta chains sequenced from one sample in a study of sequential checkpoint blockade in melanoma (dated by TCRdb to the late 2010s). Library preparation employed the immunoSEQ multiplex PCR assay. Drawn from immuneACCESS, this table holds only the in-frame rearrangements with V and J called that TCRdb kept. Clones are partly lost; checked studies trace under half to an unresolved V gene and leave the rest unexplained. The sample table contains around 40,000 clones; only one count was recorded for 75% to 90% of them. Of the sample, roughly 12% is held by the ten largest clones. This sample's treatment or condition label indicates: randomized to nivolumab then ipilimumab (arm A) or the reverse (arm B). This specimen was CD8+ T cells sorted from blood (inferred from file names), taken from a patient given nivolumab and ipilimumab in sequence. The receptors stem from a human donor with melanoma.

The chain recombines TRBV9 with TRBJ2-5, with D tentatively TRBD2 (5 bases). The closer fit of TRBJ2-7 to the DNA end suggests the J call may be wrong. The CDR3 is 14 amino acids. In germline, CDR1 is SGDLS, CDR2 YYNGEE. The CDR3: CASSGNGGTYEQYF. The CDR3 DNA sequence: TGTGCCAGCAGCGGGAACGGAGGAACCTACGAGCAGTACTTC.

The rearrangement links TRBV9 to TRBJ2-5, with TRBD2 matching 9 bases. The CDR3 runs to 14 residues. CDR1 is SGDLS, CDR2 YYNGEE, per germline. The J segment lost 5 bases and the V segment lost 0 bases, leaving 2 bases of the junction unmatched. In DNA, the CDR3 is TGTGCCAGCAGCGTAGTCGCGGGAGGGGAGACCCAGTACTTC. Translation: CASSVVAGGETQYF.

The rearrangement links TRBV27 to TRBJ1-5, with TRBD1 as a possible D gene (6 bases). This CDR3 is 15 amino acids long. Between the trimmed V and J ends, which lost 6 bases and 5 bases, there was a span of 17 bases. Germline V gene lookup returns CDR1 MNHEY and CDR2 SMNVEV (reference sequence). The CDR3 is CASSLSRGFHQPQHF. CDR3 DNA sequence: TGTGCCAGCAGCCTCTCGAGGGGGTTCCATCAGCCCCAGCATTTT.

This clone was recorded once. This rearrangement joins TRBV6-5 to TRBJ1-2; 7 nucleotides agree with TRBD1. V was clipped by 6 bases and J by 4 bases; unmatched bases: 5. Looked up from germline, CDR1 is MNHEY and CDR2 is SVGAGI. This CDR3 contains 13 residues. The CDR3 DNA is TGTGCCAGCAGCCTACAGGGGAGCTATGGCTACACCTTC. It translates to CASSLQGSYGYTF.

V usage is TRBV28 and J usage is TRBJ1-5; perhaps TRBD1 as D (5 bases). The CDR3 length is 14 residues. V lost 6 bases, J lost 4 bases, and 13 bases lay in between. The germline gives CDR1 MDHEN, CDR2 SYDVKM. The CDR3 reads CASSLPGINQPQHF. DNA of the CDR3: TGTGCCAGCAGCTTGCCAGGGATAAATCAGCCCCAGCATTTT.

This rearrangement joins TRBV9 to TRBJ2-5; 11 bases map to TRBD1. Trimming took 3 bases from V and 11 from J; bases not matched to a gene: 9. The V gene's germline CDR1 is SGDLS and CDR2 YYNGEE. The CDR3 runs 14 residues. The CDR3 protein is CASSAGTGGREQYF. Written as DNA, the CDR3 is TGTGCCAGCAGCGCCGGGACAGGGGGGAGGGAGCAGTACTTC.

The chain joins TRBV28 to TRBJ1-2; D may be TRBD1 (6 bases). The V end lost 6 bases, the J end lost 0 bases, and 11 bases lay between the germline ends. This CDR3 region has 14 residues. Per germline, CDR1 MDHEN and CDR2 SYDVKM. CDR3 protein: CASSLQGTNYGYTF. CDR3 sequence (DNA): TGTGCCAGCAGCTTACAGGGAACTAACTATGGCTACACCTTC.

This clone has only a few counts. The J gene is TRBJ2-1, the V gene TRBV14, with D unclear. V lost 4 bases, J lost 9 bases, and 7 bases lay in between. This CDR3 has 11 residues. The germline V gene has CDR1 SGHDN and CDR2 FVKESK. The CDR3 loop reads CASSPAREQFF. CDR3 DNA: TGTGCCAGCAGCCCCGCGCGTGAGCAGTTCTTC.

The chain employs TRBV13 and TRBJ2-7; 11 nucleotides match TRBD1. The CDR3 runs to 14 residues. V was clipped by 5 bases and J by 6 bases; unmatched bases: 6. Germline CDR1 is PRHDT and CDR2 is FYEKMQ (reference sequence). CDR3 bases: TGTGCCAGCAGCGTCACCGGGACAGGGGGCGAGCAGTACTTC. It is translated as CASSVTGTGGEQYF.

This chain joins TRBV9 and TRBJ2-5; tentatively, D is TRBD2 (6 bases). The J call may be in error: the DNA end matches TRBJ2-7 better. The V gene's germline CDR1 is SGDLS and CDR2 YYNGEE. This CDR3 is 16 amino acids long. The CDR3 spells CASSPPEGYIPYEQYF. In DNA, the CDR3 is TGTGCCAGCAGCCCCCCGGAGGGCTATATCCCCTACGAGCAGTACTTC.

The chain uses TRBV5-1 and TRBJ2-7; TRBD1 aligns across 8 bases. V lost 0 bases, J lost 0 bases, and 2 bases stayed unmatched. The CDR3 runs 15 residues. From germline, CDR1 is SGHRS and CDR2 YFSETQ. CDR3: CASSLVGQDSYEQYF. CDR3 coding DNA: TGCGCCAGCAGCTTGGTGGGACAGGACTCCTACGAGCAGTACTTC.

This chain links TRBV18 with TRBJ2-7, with TRBD1 matching 7 bases. The CDR3 totals 13 residues. V was pared by 3 bases and J by 3 bases, with 2 bases of the junction left unmatched. Germline values: CDR1 KGHSH, CDR2 LQKENI. As DNA, the CDR3 is TGTGCCAGCTCACCCCGGGACAGCTACGAGCAGTACGTC. Amino acids: CASSPRDSYEQYV.

This clone was detected a few times. The V call is TRBV5-8, the J call TRBJ2-7; 9 bases match TRBD2. This CDR3 has 16 residues. Germline V gives CDR1 SGHTS, CDR2 YDEGEE. The J segment lost 2 bases and the V segment lost 4 bases, leaving 10 bases of the junction unmatched. CDR3 protein: CASSPLGREGTYEQYV. DNA of the CDR3: TGTGCCAGCAGCCCCCTAGGGCGGGAGGGGACCTACGAGCAGTACGTC.

The V call is TRBV10-3, the J call TRBJ2-7, with D possibly being TRBD2 (6 bases). The CDR3 has 13 residues. V lost 3 bases, J lost 7 bases, and 13 bases lay in between. CDR1 and CDR2 from the germline V gene are ENHRY and SYGVKD. The CDR3 loop reads CAISDYGAGEQYV. The CDR3 DNA reads TGTGCCATCAGTGATTACGGGGCGGGGGAGCAGTACGTC.

The chain links TRBV15 to TRBJ2-3, with 9 bases that match TRBD2. V was pared by 3 bases and J by 5 bases, with 6 bases of the junction left unmatched. Germline CDR1 reads LNHNV; CDR2 reads YYDKDF (reference sequence). The CDR3 is 15 amino acids. CDR3 sequence reads: CATSSSGSYGDTQYF. DNA of the CDR3: TGTGCCACCAGCAGTAGCGGGAGTTACGGAGATACGCAGTATTTT.